The 20 T cell receptor beta chains below were found in one sample sequenced in a study of blood T cell repertoires in COVID-19. Profiling relied on immunoSEQ multiplex PCR, and the TCRdb table lists in-frame clones only, not all of them. The table lists 150,000 to 200,000 clones, around 87% of them singletons, with less than 3% in the top ten. The sample consisted of peripheral blood. These receptors were taken from a woman older than 75 with COVID-19, enrolled during active disease.

The CDR3 DNA reads as TGCGCCAGCAGCCCGGGGGATAGGGACACTGAAGCTTTCTTT. Its protein product is CASSPGDRDTEAFF. The chain couples TRBV5-1 to TRBJ1-1; maybe TRBD1 (5 bases). In germline, CDR1 is SGHRS, CDR2 YFSETQ. V was clipped by 4 bases and J by 3 bases, with 13 bases between them. The CDR3 totals 14 residues.

V and J are TRBV12-3 or TRBV12-4 and TRBJ2-7, with D possibly TRBD1 on 6 matching bases. The CDR3 spans 12 residues. The V and J ends lost 7 bases and 5 bases respectively, with 12 bases between them. As DNA, the CDR3 is TGTGCCAGCAAGGGCAGGGGCCACGAGCAGTACTTC. Translation: CASKGRGHEQYF.

This chain uses TRBV2 with TRBJ1-2; 10 bases line up with TRBD1. Germline values: CDR1 SNHLY, CDR2 FYNNEI. This CDR3 is 15 amino acids long. V dropped 6 bases and J dropped 3; count of bases not matched to a gene: 7. DNA for the CDR3: TGTGCCAGCAGGAACGCCGGGACAGGGGACTATGGCTACACCTTC. Amino acid sequence: CASRNAGTGDYGYTF. Using reference TRBV2 and TRBJ1-2 for the parts outside the CDR3, the full variable domain is EPEVTQTPSHQVTQMGQEVILRCVPISNHLYFYWYRQILGQKVEFLVSFYNNEISEKSEIFDDQFSVERPDGSNFTLKIRSTKLEDSAMYFCASRNAGTGDYGYTFGSGTRLTVV.

This chain uses TRBV9 with TRBJ1-2; 8 positions agree with TRBD1. The CDR3 contains 15 residues. Germline assignment: CDR1 SGDLS and CDR2 YYNGEE. V lost 0 bases, J lost 2 bases, and 3 bases stayed unmatched. The CDR3 region has the DNA TGTGCCAGCAGCGTAGAAACAGGGGGGAACTATGGCTACACCTTC. Its translation: CASSVETGGNYGYTF.

V is TRBV5-1 and J is TRBJ2-1, with 7 nucleotides matching TRBD1. There are 15 residues in the CDR3. CDR1 SGHRS and CDR2 YFSETQ come from the germline V gene. The V and J ends lost 5 bases and 0 bases, in that order; junction bases with no gene match: 5. CDR3 amino acids: CASRKDRSSYNEQFF. DNA of the CDR3: TGCGCCAGCAGGAAGGACAGGAGCTCCTACAATGAGCAGTTCTTC. The complete variable domain, with remaining parts taken from reference TRBV5-1 and TRBJ2-1, reads KAGVTQTPRYLIKTRGQQVTLSCSPISGHRSVSWYQQTPGQGLQFLFEYFSETQRNKGNFPGRFSGRQFSNSRSEMNVSTLELGDSALYLCASRKDRSSYNEQFFGPGTRLTVL.

The chain recombines TRBV28 with TRBJ1-6, with a tentative D call TRBD1 (5 bases). The germline CDR1 and CDR2 sequences are MDHEN and SYDVKM. Deletions cut 5 bases from V and 7 bases from J, with 12 bases between. The CDR3 has 14 residues. This chain's CDR3 is CASSTGGGNSPLHF. CDR3 sequence (DNA): TGTGCCAGCAGTACAGGTGGGGGGAATTCACCCCTCCACTTT.

The gene calls are TRBV4-1 and TRBJ1-5, with 10 nucleotides matching TRBD1. The CDR3 has 13 amino acids. Germline CDR1 reads MGHRA; CDR2 reads YSYEKL. J gave up 5 bases and V 6 bases, and 1 base lay outside the gene matches. CDR3 protein: CASRGTGDQPQHF. CDR3 nucleotide sequence: TGCGCCAGCAGGGGGACAGGGGATCAGCCCCAGCATTTT.

The rearrangement uses TRBV4-1 and TRBJ1-3, with a weak D call TRBD1 (6 bases). Germline V CDR1 and CDR2: MGHRA, YSYEKL. Trimming shortened V by 4 bases and J by 0 bases, and 13 bases separated the two germline ends. The CDR3 is made up of 16 amino acids. CDR3 DNA: TGCGCCAGCAGCCTTGGGGGCAGGGCCTCTGGAAACACCATATATTTT. Protein sequence: CASSLGGRASGNTIYF.

The chain recombines TRBV11-1 with TRBJ2-7, with TRBD2 as a possible D gene (6 bases). Trimming took off 5 bases at V and 4 bases at J, with 12 bases between the two ends. The V gene's germline CDR1 is SGHAT and CDR2 FQDESV (reference sequence). The CDR3 totals 13 residues. CDR3 amino acids: CASSPQTSYEQYF. The CDR3 coding sequence is TGTGCCAGCAGCCCCCAGACTAGTTACGAGCAGTACTTC. Drawing the rest from reference TRBV11-1 and TRBJ2-7, the complete variable domain is EAEVAQSPRYKITEKSQAVAFWCDPISGHATLYWYRQILGQGPELLVQFQDESVVDDSQLPKDRFSAERLKGVDSTLKIQPAELGDSAMYLCASSPQTSYEQYFGPGTRLTVT.

The CDR3 loop reads CASSVSGKGYEQYF. The CDR3 nucleotides are TGTGCCAGCAGCGTTAGCGGGAAGGGGTACGAGCAGTACTTC. The chain uses TRBV7-2 and TRBJ2-7; TRBD2 agrees at 8 bases. V gave up 5 bases and J gave up 4 bases; unmatched junction bases: 7. The CDR3 runs to 14 residues. Germline CDR1 reads SGHTA; CDR2 reads FQGNSA.

The chain couples TRBV12-3 or TRBV12-4 to TRBJ1-2; TRBD1 aligns across 8 bases. This CDR3 contains 12 residues. V lost 6 bases to trimming and J lost 7 bases; unmatched junction nucleotides: 4. CDR3 in DNA: TGTGCCAGCAGCCGGACAGGGTTTGGCTACACCTTC. The encoded protein is CASSRTGFGYTF.

The genes are TRBV3-1 (or the pseudogene TRBV3-2) and TRBJ1-1, with 9 bases identical to TRBD1. CDR1 is LGHDT and CDR2 is YNNKEL in the germline V gene (reference sequence). CDR3 size: 16 residues. V shed 4 bases, J shed 1 base, and the junction held 7 bases outside the gene matches. The CDR3 DNA reads TGTGCCAGCAGCCCAAGCCCGGGACAGGGGAACACTGAAGCTTTCTTT. Protein sequence: CASSPSPGQGNTEAFF.

This clone was recorded at least ten times. The chain combines TRBV5-6 with TRBJ2-7; 7 positions match TRBD2. The CDR3 consists of 14 residues. From germline, CDR1 is SGHDT and CDR2 YYEEEE. V trimming: 4 bases; J trimming: 3 bases; junction bases outside the gene matches: 7. The CDR3 reads CASSHGLGDYEQYF. In nucleotides, the CDR3 is TGTGCCAGCAGCCATGGACTAGGGGACTACGAGCAGTACTTC.

This chain uses TRBV19 with TRBJ1-6, with no clear D. The CDR3 runs 14 residues. Germline assignment: CDR1 LNHDA and CDR2 SQIVND (reference sequence). Trimming left V 7 bases short and J 8 bases short, with 15 bases between. The CDR3: CASKLGGAYSPLHF. Written as DNA, the CDR3 is TGTGCCAGTAAGCTGGGTGGAGCCTATTCACCCCTCCACTTT.

The gene calls are TRBV5-1 and TRBJ2-5, with 7 bases matching TRBD2. This CDR3 spans 16 amino acids. Germline assignment: CDR1 SGHRS and CDR2 YFSETQ. The junction had 9 bases not matched to a gene; V was cut back by 3 bases and J by 1 base. The CDR3 DNA is TGCGCCAGCAGCTCCGGCTCTAGCGGACTCCAAGAGACCCAGTACTTC. Translating it yields CASSSGSSGLQETQYF. Supplemented by reference TRBV5-1 and TRBJ2-5, the full variable domain reads KAGVTQTPRYLIKTRGQQVTLSCSPISGHRSVSWYQQTPGQGLQFLFEYFSETQRNKGNFPGRFSGRQFSNSRSEMNVSTLELGDSALYLCASSSGSSGLQETQYFGPGTRLLVL.

Note on this clone: At one boundary the junction diverges from the germline segment, which might be a read error. The chain couples TRBV3-1 (or the pseudogene TRBV3-2) to TRBJ2-1, with a weak D call TRBD1 (5 bases). From germline, CDR1 is LGHDT and CDR2 YNNKEL (reference sequence). The CDR3 runs 11 residues. CDR3 amino acids: CASSQGQGLIF. The CDR3 nucleotides read TGTGCCAGCAGCCAGGGTCAGGGTTTGATCTTC.

V usage is TRBV12-3 or TRBV12-4 and J usage is TRBJ2-3, with 12 positions matching TRBD2. Trimming cost V 6 bases and J 5 bases; bases outside gene matches: 0. This CDR3 is built from 13 residues. Here the CDR3 reads CASRGLAGDTQYF. The DNA for the CDR3 is TGTGCCAGCAGGGGACTAGCGGGAGATACGCAGTATTTT.

The chain combines TRBV27 with TRBJ2-2; 13 nucleotides line up with TRBD2. V shed 8 bases and J 5 bases; nucleotides not matched to a gene: 8. The CDR3 consists of 16 residues. Per the germline V gene, CDR1 is MNHEY and CDR2 is SMNVEV (reference sequence). CDR3 in amino acids: CASCGLAGVGTGELFF. CDR3 DNA sequence: TGTGCCAGCTGCGGACTAGCGGGAGTAGGGACCGGGGAGCTGTTTTTT.

This clone appeared once. V gene TRBV5-6 combines with J gene TRBJ2-1; TRBD1 matches at 7 bases. V gave up 0 bases and J gave up 10 bases; unmatched junction bases: 7. The CDR3 has 14 amino acids. CDR1 SGHDT and CDR2 YYEEEE come from the germline V gene. CDR3 sequence (DNA): TGTGCCAGCAGCTTGGCCACAGGGGTAGGGGAGCAGTTCTTC. Its protein is CASSLATGVGEQFF.

V gene TRBV4-1 combines with J gene TRBJ2-7, with D possibly being TRBD2 (6 bases). The germline V gene encodes CDR1 MGHRA and CDR2 YSYEKL. There are 17 residues in the CDR3. The ends were cut back, 0 bases at V and 3 bases at J, with 18 bases in the middle. In nucleotides, the CDR3 is TGCGCCAGCAGCCAAGAATGGGGGTCGCGGGGTGGCTACGAGCAGTACTTC. It specifies CASSQEWGSRGGYEQYF.